This T cell receptor (beta chain) was profiled in a study of blood T cell repertoires in COVID-19. Germline V gene sequence: CDR1 GTSNPN, CDR2 SVGIG (reference sequence). The trim removed 2 bases at V and 8 bases at J, leaving 3 bases unmatched. This CDR3 has 13 amino acids. Original analysis: Amplifying reference gene primers gave estimates of nucleated cell counts. Libraries were prepared by immunoSEQ multiplex PCR; TCRdb keeps only in-frame clonotypes and omits some of them. V and J calls and clone size follow that table, whereas D and trimming were derived from the DNA. In the table there are around 100,000 clones, 80% to 95% of which are singletons.

The source is a man aged 50 to 59 with active COVID-19. This chain uses TRBV30 with TRBJ1-6; 7 bases line up with TRBD1. Sequenced sample: peripheral blood. The CDR3 nucleotides read TGTGCCTGGAGTCGACAGGGATATTCACCCCTCCACTTT. Amino acids: CAWSRQGYSPLHF.